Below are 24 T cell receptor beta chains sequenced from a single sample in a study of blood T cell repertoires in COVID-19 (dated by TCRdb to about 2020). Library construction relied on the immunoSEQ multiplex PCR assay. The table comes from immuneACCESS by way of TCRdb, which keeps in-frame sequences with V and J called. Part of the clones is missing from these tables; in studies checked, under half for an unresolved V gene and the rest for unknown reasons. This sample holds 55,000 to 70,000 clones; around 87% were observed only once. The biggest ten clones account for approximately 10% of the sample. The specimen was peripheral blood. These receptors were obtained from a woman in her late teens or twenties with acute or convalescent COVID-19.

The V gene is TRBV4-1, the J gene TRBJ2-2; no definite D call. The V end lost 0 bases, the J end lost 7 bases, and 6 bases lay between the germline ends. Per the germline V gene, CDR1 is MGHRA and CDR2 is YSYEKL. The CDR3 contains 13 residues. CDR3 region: CASSQESLGELFF. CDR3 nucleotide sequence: TGCGCCAGCAGCCAAGAGAGCCTCGGGGAGCTGTTTTTT.

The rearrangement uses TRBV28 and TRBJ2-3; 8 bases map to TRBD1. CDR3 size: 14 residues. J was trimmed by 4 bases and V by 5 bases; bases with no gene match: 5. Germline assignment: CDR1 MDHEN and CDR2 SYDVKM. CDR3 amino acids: CASSITGGPDTQYF. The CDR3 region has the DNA TGTGCCAGCAGTATCACAGGGGGTCCAGATACGCAGTATTTT.

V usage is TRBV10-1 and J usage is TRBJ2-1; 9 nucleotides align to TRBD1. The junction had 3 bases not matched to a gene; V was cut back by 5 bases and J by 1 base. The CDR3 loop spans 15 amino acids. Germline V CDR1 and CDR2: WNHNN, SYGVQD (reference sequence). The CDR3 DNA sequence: TGCGCCAGCAGTACCGGGACAGGGTCCTACAATGAGCAGTTCTTC. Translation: CASSTGTGSYNEQFF.

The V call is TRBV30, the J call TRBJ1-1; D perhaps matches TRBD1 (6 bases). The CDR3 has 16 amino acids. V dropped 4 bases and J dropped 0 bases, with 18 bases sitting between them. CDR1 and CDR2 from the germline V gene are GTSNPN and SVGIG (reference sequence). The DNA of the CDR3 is TGTGCCTGGATATATCAGGGGCACCCGATGAACACTGAAGCTTTCTTT. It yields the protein CAWIYQGHPMNTEAFF. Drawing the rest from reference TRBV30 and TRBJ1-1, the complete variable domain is SQTIHQWPATLVQPVGSPLSLECTVEGTSNPNLYWYRQAAGRGLQLLFYSVGIGQISSEVPQNLSASRPQDRQFILSSKKLLLSDSGFYLCAWIYQGHPMNTEAFFGQGTRLTVV.

The CDR3 spells CASSPGLAGTQYF. The CDR3 DNA reads TGTGCCAGCAGTCCGGGACTAGCGGGAACCCAGTACTTC. The chain joins TRBV6-2 or TRBV6-3 to TRBJ2-5; 13 bases agree with TRBD2. Losses at the gene ends were 5 bases for V and 8 bases for J; bases not matched to a gene: 2. The CDR3 runs to 13 residues. The germline CDR1 and CDR2 sequences are MNHEY and SVGEGT.

This CDR3 reads CASSPDGSGGRPREQFF. The CDR3 DNA reads TGTGCCAGCAGCCCAGACGGGAGCGGGGGCCGTCCTCGGGAGCAGTTCTTC. J is TRBJ2-1 and V is TRBV7-9; 8 nucleotides align to TRBD2. Germline V lookup: CDR1 SEHNR, CDR2 FQNEAQ (reference sequence). The CDR3 spans 17 residues. Germline trimming cut 5 bases from V and 10 bases from J; bases unmatched to any gene: 19.

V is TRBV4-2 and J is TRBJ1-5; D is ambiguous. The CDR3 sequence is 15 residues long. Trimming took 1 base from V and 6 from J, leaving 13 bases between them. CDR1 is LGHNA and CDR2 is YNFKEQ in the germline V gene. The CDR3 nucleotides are TGTGCCAGCAGCCAAGGATTTGGTGGAGTTCAGCCCCAGCATTTT. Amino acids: CASSQGFGGVQPQHF.

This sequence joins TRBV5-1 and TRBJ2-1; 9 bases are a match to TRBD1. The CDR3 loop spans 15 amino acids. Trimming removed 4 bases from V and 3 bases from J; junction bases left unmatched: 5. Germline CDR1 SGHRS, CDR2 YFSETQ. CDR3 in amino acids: CASSQGQGGYNEQFF. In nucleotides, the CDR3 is TGCGCCAGCAGCCAGGGACAGGGAGGCTACAATGAGCAGTTCTTC.

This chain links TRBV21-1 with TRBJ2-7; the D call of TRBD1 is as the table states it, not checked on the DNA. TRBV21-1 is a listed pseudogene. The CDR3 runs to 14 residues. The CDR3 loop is CASSSRQGAYEQYF. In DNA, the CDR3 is TGTGCCAGCAGCAGCCGACAGGGGGCCTACGAGCAGTACTTC.

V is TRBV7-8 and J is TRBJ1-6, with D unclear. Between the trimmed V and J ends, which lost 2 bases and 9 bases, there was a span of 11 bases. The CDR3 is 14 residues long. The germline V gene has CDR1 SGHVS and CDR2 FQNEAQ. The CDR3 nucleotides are TGTGCCAGCAGCTTAACCGGGTTGGGTTCACCCCTCCACTTT. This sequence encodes CASSLTGLGSPLHF.

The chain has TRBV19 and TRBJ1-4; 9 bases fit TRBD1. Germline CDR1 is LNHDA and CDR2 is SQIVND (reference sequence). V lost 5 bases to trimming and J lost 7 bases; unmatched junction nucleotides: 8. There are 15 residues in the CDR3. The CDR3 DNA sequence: TGTGCCAGTAGTCCCACAGGGGGCCGGGGTGAAAAACTGTTTTTT. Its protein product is CASSPTGGRGEKLFF.

The CDR3 DNA is TGTGCCAGCTCACCACCGCAAGGACAGGGGTACGAGCAGTACTTC. It specifies CASSPPQGQGYEQYF. The chain carries TRBV18 and TRBJ2-7; 9 bases align to TRBD1. Germline values: CDR1 KGHSH, CDR2 LQKENI. This CDR3 contains 15 residues. V dropped 0 bases and J dropped 4; count of bases not matched to a gene: 4.

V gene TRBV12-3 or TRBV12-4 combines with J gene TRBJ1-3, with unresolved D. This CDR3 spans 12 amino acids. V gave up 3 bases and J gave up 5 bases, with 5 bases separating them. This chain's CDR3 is CASSFGRNTIYF. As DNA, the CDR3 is TGTGCCAGCAGTTTCGGGAGAAACACCATATATTTT.

In DNA, the CDR3 is TGTGCCAGCAGCGTCCTACCGGGACTAGCGGGAGGACTCCACACCGGGGAGCTGTTTTTT. Its translation is CASSVLPGLAGGLHTGELFF. The chain is built from TRBV9 and TRBJ2-2, with 15 bases lining up with TRBD2. The ends lost 2 bases at V and 3 bases at J; junction bases unmatched: 11. Germline-derived CDR1 and CDR2 are SGDLS and YYNGEE. The CDR3 covers 20 residues.

CDR3 bases: TGCGCCAGCAGACTTGACAGAGATACGCAGTATTTT. This sequence encodes CASRLDRDTQYF. The chain has TRBV5-1 and TRBJ2-3, with a tentative D call TRBD1 (5 bases). The CDR3 spans 12 residues. The ends were cut back, 5 bases at V and 5 bases at J, with 9 bases in the middle. Germline CDR1 SGHRS, CDR2 YFSETQ.

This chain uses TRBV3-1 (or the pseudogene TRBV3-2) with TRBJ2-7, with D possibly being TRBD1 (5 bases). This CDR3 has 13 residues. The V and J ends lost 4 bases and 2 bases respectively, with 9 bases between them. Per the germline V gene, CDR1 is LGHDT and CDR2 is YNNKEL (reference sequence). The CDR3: CASSLTATYEQYF. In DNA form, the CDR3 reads TGTGCCAGCAGCCTGACAGCTACCTACGAGCAGTACTTC.

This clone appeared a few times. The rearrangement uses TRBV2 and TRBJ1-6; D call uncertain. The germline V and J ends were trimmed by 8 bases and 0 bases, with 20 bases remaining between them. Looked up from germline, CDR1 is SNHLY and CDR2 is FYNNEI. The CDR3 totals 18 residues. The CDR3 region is CASSQEGLTSSYNSPLHF. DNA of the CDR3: TGTGCCAGCTCCCAGGAAGGACTGACGAGCTCCTATAATTCACCCCTCCACTTT.

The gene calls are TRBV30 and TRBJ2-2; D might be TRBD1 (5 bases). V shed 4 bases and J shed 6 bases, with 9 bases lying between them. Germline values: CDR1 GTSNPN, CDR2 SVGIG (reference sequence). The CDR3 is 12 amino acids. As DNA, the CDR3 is TGTGCCTGGAATAGGGGATCCGGGGAGCTGTTTTTT. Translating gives CAWNRGSGELFF.

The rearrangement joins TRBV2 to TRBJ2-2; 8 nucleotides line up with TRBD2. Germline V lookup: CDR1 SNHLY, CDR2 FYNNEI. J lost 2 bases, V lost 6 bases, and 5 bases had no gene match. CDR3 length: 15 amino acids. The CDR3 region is CASRTGTRNTGELFF. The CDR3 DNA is TGTGCCAGCAGAACCGGGACTAGAAACACCGGGGAGCTGTTTTTT.

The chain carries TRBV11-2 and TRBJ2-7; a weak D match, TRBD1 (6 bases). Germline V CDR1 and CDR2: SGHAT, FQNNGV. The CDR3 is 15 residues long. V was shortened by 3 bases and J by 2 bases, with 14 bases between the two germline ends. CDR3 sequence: CASSFSRDTAYEQYF. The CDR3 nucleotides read TGTGCCAGCAGCTTCTCCCGGGACACCGCCTACGAGCAGTACTTC.

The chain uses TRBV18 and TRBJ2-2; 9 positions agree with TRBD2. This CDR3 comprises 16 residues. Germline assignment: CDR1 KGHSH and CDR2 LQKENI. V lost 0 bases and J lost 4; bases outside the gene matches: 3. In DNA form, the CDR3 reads TGTGCCAGCTCACCACCGCTAGCGGGGACCACCGGGGAGCTGTTTTTT. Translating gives CASSPPLAGTTGELFF.

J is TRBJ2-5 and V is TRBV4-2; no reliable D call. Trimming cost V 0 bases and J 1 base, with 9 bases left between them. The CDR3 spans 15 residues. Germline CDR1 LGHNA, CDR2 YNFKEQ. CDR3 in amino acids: CASSQDGWIQETQYF. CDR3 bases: TGTGCCAGCAGCCAAGACGGGTGGATCCAAGAGACCCAGTACTTC.

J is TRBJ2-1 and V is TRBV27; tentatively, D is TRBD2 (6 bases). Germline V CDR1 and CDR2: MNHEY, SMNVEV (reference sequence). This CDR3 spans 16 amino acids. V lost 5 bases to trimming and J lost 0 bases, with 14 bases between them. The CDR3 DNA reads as TGTGCCAGCAGTCAGGACTACACAAGCTCCTACAATGAGCAGTTCTTC. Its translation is CASSQDYTSSYNEQFF.

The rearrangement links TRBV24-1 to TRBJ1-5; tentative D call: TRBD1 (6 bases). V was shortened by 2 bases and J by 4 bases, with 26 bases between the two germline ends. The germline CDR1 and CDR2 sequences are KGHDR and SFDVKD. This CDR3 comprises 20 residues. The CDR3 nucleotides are TGTGCCACCAGTGATTACCGGACCCTCGGACAGAAGACATGGAATCAGCCCCAGCATTTT. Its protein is CATSDYRTLGQKTWNQPQHF.